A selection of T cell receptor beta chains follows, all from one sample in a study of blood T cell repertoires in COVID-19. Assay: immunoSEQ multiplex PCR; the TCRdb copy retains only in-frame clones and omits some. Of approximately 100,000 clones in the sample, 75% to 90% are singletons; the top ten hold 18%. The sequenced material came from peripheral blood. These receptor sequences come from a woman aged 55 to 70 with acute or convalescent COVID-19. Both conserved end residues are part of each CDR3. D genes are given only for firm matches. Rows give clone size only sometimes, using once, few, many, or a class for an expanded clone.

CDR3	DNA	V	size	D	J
CASSPPLAGGADGYTF	TGTGCCAGCTCACCGCCTCTTGCAGGGGGCGCGGATGGCTACACCTTC	TRBV18	few	TRBD1	TRBJ1-2
CASSPPGQQETQYF	TGTGCCAGCTCACCACCCGGACAGCAAGAGACCCAGTACTTC	TRBV18	-	-	TRBJ2-5
CASSLQQGNSDTQYF	TGCGCCAGCAGCTTGCAACAGGGGAACTCAGATACGCAGTATTTT	TRBV5-1	-	TRBD1	TRBJ2-3
CASSSLADSYGYTF	TGTGCCAGTAGTTCCTTGGCCGACAGCTATGGCTACACCTTC	TRBV19	-	-	TRBJ1-2
CASSLVRQGEAFF	TGTGCCAGCAGCTTAGTAAGGCAGGGTGAAGCTTTCTTT	TRBV7-2	-	-	TRBJ1-1
CASSQRTSGSEGTQYF	TGCGCCAGCAGCCAAAGAACTAGCGGGAGCGAGGGTACGCAGTATTTT	TRBV4-3	-	TRBD2	TRBJ2-3
CASSLGDFNEKLFF	TGTGCCAGCAGTCTTGGGGACTTTAATGAAAAACTGTTTTTT	TRBV2	-	-	TRBJ1-4
CASSVGLAGGMNTQYF	TGTGCCAGCAGTGTAGGACTAGCGGGAGGAATGAATACGCAGTATTTT	TRBV25-1	-	TRBD2	TRBJ2-3
CASSIEDRGAYEQYF	TGTGCCAGTAGTATAGAGGACAGGGGCGCCTACGAGCAGTACTTC	TRBV19	-	TRBD1	TRBJ2-7
CAWSGAGEEEKLFF	TGTGCCTGGAGTGGAGCGGGGGAGGAGGAAAAACTGTTTTTT	TRBV30	-	-	TRBJ1-4
CASRPPTGGGTEAFF	TGTGCCAGCAGACCCCCGACAGGGGGCGGCACTGAAGCTTTCTTT	TRBV6-5	-	TRBD1	TRBJ1-1
CASRPGQLGEKLFF	TGTGCCAGTAGGCCGGGACAGTTAGGAGAAAAACTGTTTTTT	TRBV19	-	TRBD1	TRBJ1-4
CASNSRRGKINEQFF	TGTGCCAGCAACTCTCGGCGGGGAAAAATCAATGAGCAGTTCTTC	TRBV27	-	-	TRBJ2-1
CASSKRWLTYNEQFF	TGTGCCAGCAGCAAACGCTGGCTTACCTACAATGAGCAGTTCTTC	TRBV21-1	-	-	TRBJ2-1